The 4 T cell receptor beta chains reported below all come from one sample, sequenced in a study of blood T cell repertoires in COVID-19. Libraries were prepared by immunoSEQ multiplex PCR; TCRdb keeps only in-frame clonotypes and omits some of them. The sample shows over 150,000 clones, roughly four fifths of them seen only once. The sample was PBMCs or T cells enriched from blood (not recorded which). The receptors were sampled from a man aged 35-49 years who had recovered from COVID-19.

This chain connects TRBV5-1 to TRBJ2-7, with 10 positions matching TRBD1. CDR3 length equals 15 residues. The V segment lost 2 bases and the J segment 2 bases; nucleotides outside the gene matches: 4. The V gene's germline CDR1 is SGHRS and CDR2 YFSETQ. The CDR3 loop reads CASSLSGTGAYEQYF. CDR3 coding DNA: TGCGCCAGCAGCTTATCCGGGACAGGGGCCTACGAGCAGTACTTC.

The rearrangement links TRBV5-1 to TRBJ2-3; 7 bases agree with TRBD1. The CDR3 spans 16 residues. The V segment lost 0 bases and the J segment 1 base; nucleotides outside the gene matches: 5. Germline loops: CDR1 SGHRS, CDR2 YFSETQ. In nucleotides, the CDR3 is TGCGCCAGCAGCTTGGGGGGACAGCCGGGCACAGATACGCAGTATTTT. Translation: CASSLGGQPGTDTQYF.

This clone was recorded only once. This rearrangement joins TRBV2 to TRBJ1-5; no definite D call. V lost 8 bases, J lost 1 base, and 9 bases lay in between. There are 13 residues in the CDR3. The germline gives CDR1 SNHLY, CDR2 FYNNEI. In nucleotides, the CDR3 is TGTGCCAGCCTTGGCGGGAGCAATCAGCCCCAGCATTTT. Translation: CASLGGSNQPQHF.

The rearrangement uses TRBV5-1 and TRBJ2-1, with 12 bases that match TRBD2. This CDR3 spans 16 amino acids. Losses at the gene ends were 5 bases for V and 9 bases for J; bases not matched to a gene: 12. The germline gives CDR1 SGHRS, CDR2 YFSETQ. The chain's CDR3 is CASSYSSGRAMGEQFF. The CDR3 region has the DNA TGCGCCAGCAGTTATTCTAGCGGGAGGGCCATGGGTGAGCAGTTCTTC.